This TCR beta chain emerged from a study of naive and memory T cell subsets. General study points: TCR transcript changes with activation or differentiation may affect this RNA method.

Amplification of ligated cDNA took four PCR rounds with SP2 and nested alpha and beta constant primers. Reverse transcription of blood and skin TCR RNA was primed at alpha and beta constant regions. TCRdb processed the 5' RACE reads anew with MiXCR; each CDR3 protein has one entry. Among about 62,000 distinct CDR3 sequences listed, 8% were seen once. Trimming at V came to 4 bases and at J to 6 bases, leaving 0 bases not matched to a gene. The CDR3 sequence is 11 residues long. Germline lookup yields CDR1 SGHRS and CDR2 YFSETQ. TCR cDNA received a 3' ligated oligonucleotide that carried a UMI. Adult healthy volunteers gave 2.5 ml peripheral blood for whole-blood RNA. Input was about 1 to 1,100 ng of DNase-treated total RNA without cell sorting. This clonotype was found many times. Its specificity is unknown.

V usage is TRBV5-1 and J usage is TRBJ2-7, with 8 nucleotides matching TRBD2. The clonotype was recovered from a female donor in good health. CDR3 sequence (DNA): TGCGCCAGCAGCGCGGGGGGCGAGCAGTACTTC. The encoded protein is CASSAGGEQYF.